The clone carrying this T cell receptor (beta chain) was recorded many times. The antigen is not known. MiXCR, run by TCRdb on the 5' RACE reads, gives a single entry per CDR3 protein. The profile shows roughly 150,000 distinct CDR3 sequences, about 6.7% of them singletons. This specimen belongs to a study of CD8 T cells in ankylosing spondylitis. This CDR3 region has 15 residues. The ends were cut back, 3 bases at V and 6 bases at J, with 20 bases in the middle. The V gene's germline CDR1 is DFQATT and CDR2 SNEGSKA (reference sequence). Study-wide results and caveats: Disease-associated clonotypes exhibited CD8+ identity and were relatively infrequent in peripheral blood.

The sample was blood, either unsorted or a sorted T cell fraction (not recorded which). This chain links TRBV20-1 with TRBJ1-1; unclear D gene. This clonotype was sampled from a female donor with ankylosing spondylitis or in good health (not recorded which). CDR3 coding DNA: TGCAGTGCTAGCCCCGGGGAGGAAGGTATCGCTGAAGCTTTCTTT. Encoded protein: CSASPGEEGIAEAFF.